This TCR beta chain was captured in a study of neurological immune-mediated disorders. The sample holds a few counts of this clonotype. The antigen is not known. One end of the junction is discordant with germline, which a read error may explain. The study, taken as a whole, reports: No sharing of CDR3 amino acid sequences was observed among expanded clones across subjects, suggesting private repertoires in all groups.

Germline-derived CDR1 and CDR2 are KGHDR and SFDVKD. This CDR3 region has 14 residues. 5'RACE generated cDNA with 10-nucleotide random UMIs. TCRdb called the 5' RACE reads again in MiXCR, with one record for every CDR3 protein. The sample consists of about 62,000 distinct CDR3 sequences, around 3.8% of them appearing once. The sequenced sample consisted of PBMCs. The receptor was isolated from a woman aged 45-65 years with multiple sclerosis. This rearrangement joins TRBV24-1 to TRBJ1-5, with D uncertain. CDR3 amino acids: CATSAGSGNQPQNF. The CDR3 bases are TGTGCCACCAGTGCGGGGTCCGGCAATCAGCCCCAGAATTTT.